Listed below are T cell receptor beta chains from one sample, sequenced in a study of OX40 agonist ivuxolimab in advanced cancers. Sequenced by immunoSEQ multiplex PCR; TCRdb stores in-frame clones only, minus some. The sample carries about 25,000 clones, around four fifths recorded once. Sequences were derived from CD4+ or CD8+ T cells sorted from blood, sampled in a trial of the OX40 agonist ivuxolimab. The receptors were gathered from an adult with an advanced solid tumor such as melanoma, head and neck, liver or kidney cancer. Each CDR3 is given with its conserved first and last residue. The D gene is left open where the match is weak. Rows give clone size only sometimes, using once, few, many, or a class for an expanded clone.

d_call	v_call	clone_size	cdr3_length	j_call	cdr3_nt	cdr3_aa
TRBD2	TRBV9	NA	15	TRBJ2-1	TGTGCCAGCAGCGGTAGCGGGAGAGCGTACAATGAGCAGTTCTTC	CASSGSGRAYNEQFF
NA	TRBV29-1	NA	13	TRBJ2-5	TGCAGCGTTGAAGGGACGGACCATAGGACCCAGTACTTC	CSVEGTDHRTQYF
NA	TRBV30	NA	14	TRBJ1-1	TGTGCCTGGGACCCAAACAGGGAGAACACTGAAGCTTTCTTT	CAWDPNRENTEAFF
NA	TRBV19	once	14	TRBJ1-1	TGTGCCAGTAAGCACAGTGGATCGAACACTGAAGCTTTCTTT	CASKHSGSNTEAFF
TRBD1	TRBV9	NA	16	TRBJ2-3	TGTGCCAGCAGCGACTGGACAGGGGGGAACACAGATACGCAGTATTTT	CASSDWTGGNTDTQYF
TRBD1	TRBV7-9	NA	14	TRBJ1-2	TGTGCCAGCAGCCCGGGACAGGGAGTCGGCGGCTACACCTTC	CASSPGQGVGGYTF
NA	TRBV2	NA	15	TRBJ2-1	TGTGCCAGCAGTGAAGGACAGGGAGGGTGGGTTCGGCAGTTCTTC	CASSEGQGGWVRQFF
TRBD2	TRBV5-4	NA	15	TRBJ2-3	TGTGCCAGCAGCATCCTAGCGGGGGACACAGATACGCAGTATTTT	CASSILAGDTDTQYF
NA	TRBV4-3	NA	16	TRBJ2-7	TGCGCCAGCAGCCAAGATTTGTGGGGGAGTCCCGACGAGCAGTACTTC	CASSQDLWGSPDEQYF
NA	TRBV19	NA	16	TRBJ1-5	TGTGCCAAAAGTAGGGGGGACGCGCTTCGCAATCAGCCCCAGCATTTT	CAKSRGDALRNQPQHF
NA	TRBV30	NA	11	TRBJ2-3	TGTGCCTGGGACGCCGCGCTCACGCAGTATTTT	CAWDAALTQYF
NA	TRBV7-7	NA	12	TRBJ2-2	TGTGCCAGCAGCTTAAGTACCGGGGAGCTGTTTTTT	CASSLSTGELFF